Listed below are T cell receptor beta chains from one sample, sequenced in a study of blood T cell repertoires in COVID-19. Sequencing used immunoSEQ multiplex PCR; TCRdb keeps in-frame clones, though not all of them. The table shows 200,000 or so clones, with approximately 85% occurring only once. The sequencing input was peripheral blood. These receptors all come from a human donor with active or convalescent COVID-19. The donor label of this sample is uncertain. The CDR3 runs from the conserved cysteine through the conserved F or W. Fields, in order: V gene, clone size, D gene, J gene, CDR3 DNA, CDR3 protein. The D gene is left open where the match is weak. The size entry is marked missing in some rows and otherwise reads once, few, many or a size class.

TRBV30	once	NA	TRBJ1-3	TGTGCCTGGAGTACAGGAAACACCATATATTTT	CAWSTGNTIYF
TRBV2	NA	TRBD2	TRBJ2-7	TGTGCCAGCAGGTCAAGCGGGGCCTACGAGCAGTACTTC	CASRSSGAYEQYF
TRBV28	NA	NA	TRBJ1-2	TGTGCCAGCAGTCCCCCTGGGGAGGGCTACACCTTC	CASSPPGEGYTF
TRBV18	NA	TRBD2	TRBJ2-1	TGTGCCAGCCTCGAGTTGAGTAGCGGGCCAAGCTCCTACAATGAGCAGTTCTTC	CASLELSSGPSSYNEQFF
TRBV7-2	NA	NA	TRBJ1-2	TGTGCCAGCAGCATCGGACAGATGAACTATGGCTACACCTTC	CASSIGQMNYGYTF
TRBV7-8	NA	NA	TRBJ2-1	TGTGCCAGCAGCTTAGAAAGACAGCTGTACAATGAGCAGTTCTTC	CASSLERQLYNEQFF
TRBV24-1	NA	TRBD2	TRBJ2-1	TGTGCCACGAGGGGACGGGAGGGCCGCAATGAGCAGTTCTTC	CATRGREGRNEQFF
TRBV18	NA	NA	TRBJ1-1	TGTGCCAGCTCACCAACAGGGCTACGGGGCGGTGGCACTGAAGCTTTCTTT	CASSPTGLRGGGTEAFF
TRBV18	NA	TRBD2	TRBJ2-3	TGTGCCAGCTCACCTCACAACGGGGGGGGAGATACGCAGTATTTT	CASSPHNGGGDTQYF
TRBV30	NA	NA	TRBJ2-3	TGTGCCTGGAGTCTCGGCACGACTAGCACAGATACGCAGTATTTT	CAWSLGTTSTDTQYF
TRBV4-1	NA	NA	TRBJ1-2	TGCGCCAGCAGCCAAGCGGTGGAGTATGGCTACACCTTC	CASSQAVEYGYTF
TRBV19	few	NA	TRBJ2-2	TGTGCCAGTAGCCAGGTCGGCGGGGAGCTGTTTTTT	CASSQVGGELFF
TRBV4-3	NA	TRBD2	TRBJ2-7	TGCGCCAGCAGCCAAGGGCGGGGGGTCTCCTACGAGCAGTACTTC	CASSQGRGVSYEQYF
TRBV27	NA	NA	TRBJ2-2	TGTGCCAGCAGTTTATCCCGACAGGCCGGGGAGCTGTTTTTT	CASSLSRQAGELFF
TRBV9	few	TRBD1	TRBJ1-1	TGTGCCAGCAGCCCGACAGGGAATGGGAACACTGAAGCTTTCTTT	CASSPTGNGNTEAFF
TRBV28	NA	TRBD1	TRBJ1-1	TGTGCCAGCAGTTTATGGGGACAGGGGATGAGCACTGAAGCTTTCTTT	CASSLWGQGMSTEAFF
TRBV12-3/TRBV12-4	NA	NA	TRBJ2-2	TGTGCCAGCAATAAACTAACCACCGGGGAGCTGTTTTTT	CASNKLTTGELFF
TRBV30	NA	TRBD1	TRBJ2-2	TGTGCCGCTGAACAGGGGGAGACGAACACCGGGGAGCTGTTTTTT	CAAEQGETNTGELFF
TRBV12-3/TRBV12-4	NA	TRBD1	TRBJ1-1	TGTGCCAGCAGTGGGACAGAGAACACTGAAGCTTTCTTT	CASSGTENTEAFF
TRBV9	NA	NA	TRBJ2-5	TGTGCCAGCAGCTCTCCCGGGTCCGGTCCCCAGTACTTC	CASSSPGSGPQYF
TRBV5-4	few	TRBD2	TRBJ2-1	TGTGCCAGCAGCTTAGGACTAGCGGGAGACAACAAGCAGTTCTTC	CASSLGLAGDNKQFF
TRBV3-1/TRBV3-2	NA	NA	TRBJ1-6	TGTGCCAGCAGCCCCGGACAGAATTCACCCCTCCACTTT	CASSPGQNSPLHF
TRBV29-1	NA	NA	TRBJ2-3	TGCAGCGTTTTTGGCGGAGACACAGATACGCAGTATTTT	CSVFGGDTDTQYF
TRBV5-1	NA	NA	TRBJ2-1	TGCGCCAGCAGCTTGTTCTCAGGGCTAGCGTTCGCCTACAATGAGCAGTTCTTC	CASSLFSGLAFAYNEQFF
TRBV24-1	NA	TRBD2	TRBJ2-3	TGTGCCACCGGGACTAGCGGGAGTAACGCGCAGTATTTT	CATGTSGSNAQYF
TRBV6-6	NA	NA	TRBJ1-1	TGTGCCAGCAGCCCAGGACAAAACACTGAAGCTTTCTTT	CASSPGQNTEAFF
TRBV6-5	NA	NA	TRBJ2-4	TGTGCCAGCAGCCCGGGGGTAGGCAAAAACATTCAGTACTTC	CASSPGVGKNIQYF
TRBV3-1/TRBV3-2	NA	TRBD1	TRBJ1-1	TGTGCCAGCAGCCTGATAACGACAGGGGGGGGGACTGAAGCTTTCTTT	CASSLITTGGGTEAFF
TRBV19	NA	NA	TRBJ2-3	TGTGCCAGTATGGTTCATTCGGCAGATACGCAGTATTTT	CASMVHSADTQYF
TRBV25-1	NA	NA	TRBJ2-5	TGTGCCAGCAGTGAATCAGCCAGGGCAACGGAGACCCAGTACTTC	CASSESARATETQYF
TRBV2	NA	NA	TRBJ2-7	TGTGCCACCTTAGGAAGCGGGTTCCCCTACGAGCAGTACTTC	CATLGSGFPYEQYF